One and the same sample provided the 3 T cell receptor beta chains below, sequenced in a study of shared clonotypes between healthy human individuals (TCRdb year 2020). The method was the immunoSEQ multiplex PCR assay. Here the immuneACCESS table is served through TCRdb, limited to in-frame sequences with V and J called. Missing clones are a known gap in these copies; in checked studies unresolved V genes cover under half, and the rest lacks a known reason. The sample contains 2,500,000 or so clones, more than 80% of them found a single time. The ten largest clones capture over 0.12% of the sample. Sequenced sample: naive CD4+ T cells sorted from blood. The meaning of the sample's cell subset or site label: CD45RA+ positively selected. The receptor set was obtained from a man younger than 35 in good health.

The chain combines TRBV25-1 with TRBJ2-5; no clear D. This CDR3 has 11 amino acids. The V end lost 7 bases, the J end lost 4 bases, and 7 bases lay between the germline ends. The V gene's germline CDR1 is MGHDK and CDR2 SYGVNS. The DNA of the CDR3 is TGTGCCAGCATTGGCGGAGAGACCCAGTACTTC. It codes for CASIGGETQYF.

For this clone: Other DNA sequences of this sample code for an identical CDR3. The chain is built from TRBV2 and TRBJ2-7; 10 bases line up with TRBD1. Germline loops: CDR1 SNHLY, CDR2 FYNNEI. The J segment lost 7 bases and the V segment lost 6 bases, leaving 6 bases of the junction unmatched. CDR3 length equals 13 residues. The CDR3 sequence: CASRSTGGGEQYF. DNA for the CDR3: TGTGCCAGCAGGTCGACAGGGGGCGGGGAGCAGTACTTC. The variable domain in full, with the rest retrieved from reference TRBV2 and TRBJ2-7, is EPEVTQTPSHQVTQMGQEVILRCVPISNHLYFYWYRQILGQKVEFLVSFYNNEISEKSEIFDDQFSVERPDGSNFTLKIRSTKLEDSAMYFCASRSTGGGEQYFGPGTRLTVT.

The V call is TRBV7-9, the J call TRBJ2-7; D unresolved. The ends were cut back, 3 bases at V and 1 base at J, with 10 bases in the middle. This CDR3 region has 14 residues. Germline V CDR1 and CDR2: SEHNR, FQNEAQ (reference sequence). CDR3 sequence: CASSFDQVSYEQYF. For the CDR3, the DNA is TGTGCCAGCAGCTTTGACCAGGTATCCTACGAGCAGTACTTC.